This T cell receptor beta chain comes out of a study of blood T cell repertoires in COVID-19. On the study more broadly: In each case, the material was cDNA or gDNA derived from T cells, B-cell-depleted T cells, or PBMCs.

The CDR3 sequence is 19 residues long. Losses at the gene ends were 2 bases for V and 1 base for J; bases not matched to a gene: 10. Here immunoSEQ multiplex PCR was the method, and the copy in TCRdb shows in-frame clones only, minus some. The sample lists 200,000 to 300,000 clones; approximately 83% were seen once. V gene TRBV5-3 combines with J gene TRBJ2-2, with 11 bases fitting TRBD1. TRBV5-3 is classed as an ORF, of uncertain function. This sequence was found in a man aged 40-49 years with acute or convalescent COVID-19. The sequenced sample was peripheral blood. The CDR3 loop reads CARSLGQGAQIRNTGELFF. CDR3 bases: TGTGCCAGAAGCTTAGGACAGGGGGCGCAAATAAGGAACACCGGGGAGCTGTTTTTT.